These 19 T cell receptor beta chains came from one sample sequenced in a study of cytomegalovirus exposure and HLA in healthy donors. The PCR contained 60 Vbeta and 13 Jbeta primers. Only in-frame clones appear in the TCRdb table, and some are missing; sequencing was by immunoSEQ multiplex PCR. In the table there are roughly 130,000 clones, 80% of which are singletons. Sequencing was done on a sample of PBMCs. The receptors come from a woman aged 40 to 50 in good health and CMV-seronegative.

This clone showed up just once. This chain connects TRBV4-2 to TRBJ1-3; tentatively, D is TRBD1 (5 bases). Germline CDR1 reads LGHNA; CDR2 reads YNFKEQ. The length of the CDR3 is 19 residues. V lost 2 bases, J lost 1 base, and 21 bases lay in between. CDR3 DNA sequence: TGTGCCAGCAGCCAACAACCATCGAGCGCGGGGGGATCTGGAAACACCATATATTTT. Translation: CASSQQPSSAGGSGNTIYF.

V is TRBV2 and J is TRBJ2-2; 10 nucleotides line up with TRBD2. CDR3 length equals 13 residues. In germline, CDR1 is SNHLY, CDR2 FYNNEI. The ends lost 7 bases at V and 6 bases at J; junction bases unmatched: 2. As DNA, the CDR3 is TGTGCCAGCACGCTAGCGGGGGCCGGGGAGCTGTTTTTT. Its protein product is CASTLAGAGELFF.

The chain is built from TRBV14 and TRBJ1-1, with D tentatively TRBD1 (5 bases). V dropped 4 bases and J dropped 7 bases, with 22 bases sitting between them. Germline CDR1 is SGHDN and CDR2 is FVKESK. The CDR3 is 16 amino acids. The CDR3 is CASSPNFGQGRGEAFF. The CDR3 nucleotides read TGTGCCAGCAGCCCCAATTTCGGGCAGGGAAGAGGTGAAGCTTTCTTT.

The chain recombines TRBV5-5 with TRBJ2-7; D may be TRBD2 (5 bases). The CDR3 is made up of 13 amino acids. From germline, CDR1 is SGHKS and CDR2 YYEKEE (reference sequence). Between the trimmed V and J ends, which lost 2 bases and 6 bases, there was a span of 12 bases. The CDR3 sequence: CASSFVAGGEQYF. CDR3 DNA: TGTGCCAGCAGCTTCGTCGCGGGCGGCGAGCAGTACTTC.

The chain carries TRBV6-6 and TRBJ2-1, with 7 bases fitting TRBD2. From germline, CDR1 is MNHNY and CDR2 SVGAGI (reference sequence). The V segment lost 6 bases and the J segment 5 bases; nucleotides outside the gene matches: 10. The CDR3 contains 15 residues. The DNA for the CDR3 is TGTGCCAGCAGCCCCCTAGCGGATGGAAACAATGAGCAGTTCTTC. This encodes CASSPLADGNNEQFF.

This clone was seen once. The J gene is TRBJ2-7, the V gene TRBV9, with a weak D call TRBD2 (6 bases). CDR1 and CDR2 from the germline V gene are SGDLS and YYNGEE. The CDR3 runs to 13 residues. The germline V and J ends were trimmed by 0 bases and 6 bases, with 10 bases remaining between them. As DNA, the CDR3 is TGTGCCAGCAGCGTAGGGGGGGAGTTCGAGCAGTACTTC. This codes for CASSVGGEFEQYF.

The chain uses TRBV6-5 and TRBJ1-2; D is undetermined. Trimming cost V 4 bases and J 2 bases, with 8 bases left between them. The germline V gene has CDR1 MNHEY and CDR2 SVGAGI. This CDR3 is built from 13 residues. CDR3 residues: CASSSDTNYGYTF. CDR3 coding DNA: TGTGCCAGCAGTTCAGACACCAACTATGGCTACACCTTC.

The genes are TRBV4-1 and TRBJ2-2; D perhaps matches TRBD1 (5 bases). The V end lost 4 bases, the J end lost 0 bases, and 12 bases lay between the germline ends. CDR3 size: 16 residues. In germline, CDR1 is MGHRA, CDR2 YSYEKL. The CDR3 region is CASSLQRQPNTGELFF. The CDR3, as DNA: TGCGCCAGCAGCCTCCAAAGACAGCCGAACACCGGGGAGCTGTTTTTT.

V and J are TRBV28 and TRBJ2-7; the D is unclear. Germline V lookup: CDR1 MDHEN, CDR2 SYDVKM. V shed 4 bases and J shed 0 bases, with 13 bases lying between them. The CDR3 runs 15 residues. CDR3 residues: CASSSPPAGSYEQYF. Here the CDR3 DNA reads TGTGCCAGCAGTTCCCCCCCCGCCGGCTCCTACGAGCAGTACTTC.

V usage is TRBV4-3 and J usage is TRBJ2-1; D may be TRBD1 (5 bases). V was trimmed by 1 base and J by 6 bases, leaving 7 bases between them. The CDR3 covers 13 residues. The germline V gene encodes CDR1 LGHNA and CDR2 YSLEER. CDR3 DNA sequence: TGCGCCAGCAGCCAAGGGGGCTCCAATGAGCAGTTCTTC. Translating it yields CASSQGGSNEQFF.

This chain connects TRBV6-5 to TRBJ2-3; 14 bases align to TRBD2. Germline V gene data show CDR1 as MNHEY and CDR2 as SVGAGI. Unmatched junction bases numbered 1, after V lost 5 bases and J lost 3 bases. This CDR3 comprises 15 residues. The CDR3, as DNA: TGTGCCAGCAGTCGGACTAGCGGGGGGACAGATACGCAGTATTTT. Translation gives CASSRTSGGTDTQYF.

This clone was recorded once. The chain couples TRBV27 to TRBJ2-3, with 7 bases aligning to TRBD2. Germline V gene lookup returns CDR1 MNHEY and CDR2 SMNVEV (reference sequence). This CDR3 has 14 amino acids. Trimming took 10 bases from V and 2 from J; bases not matched to a gene: 9. In nucleotides, the CDR3 is TGTGCCACCGCCAGGGACTATACCACAGATACGCAGTATTTT. Translating gives CATARDYTTDTQYF.

The rearrangement joins TRBV7-9 to TRBJ1-2; TRBD1 aligns across 7 bases. The CDR3 consists of 15 residues. Per germline, CDR1 SEHNR and CDR2 FQNEAQ (reference sequence). With 1 base clipped from V and 6 bases from J, the junction kept 8 bases outside the gene matches. The CDR3 DNA follows: TGTGCCAGCAGCTTAGAGATCACAGGGGACGATGGCTACACCTTC. The encoded protein is CASSLEITGDDGYTF. Full variable domain (rest looked up from reference TRBV7-9 and TRBJ1-2): DTGVSQNPRHKITKRGQNVTFRCDPISEHNRLYWYRQTLGQGPEFLTYFQNEAQLEKSRLLSDRFSAERPKGSFSTLEIQRTEQGDSAMYLCASSLEITGDDGYTFGSGTRLTVV.

This rearrangement joins TRBV10-3 to TRBJ1-5; 7 bases are a match to TRBD1. The CDR3 extends over 15 amino acids. V dropped 6 bases and J dropped 0; count of bases not matched to a gene: 5. Germline assignment: CDR1 ENHRY and CDR2 SYGVKD. CDR3 region: CAIRPGTDSNQPQHF. The CDR3 bases are TGTGCCATCAGACCCGGGACAGATAGCAATCAGCCCCAGCATTTT.

The chain links TRBV4-1 to TRBJ2-3, with 14 bases identical to TRBD2. Germline V gives CDR1 MGHRA, CDR2 YSYEKL. The V and J ends lost 0 bases and 2 bases, in that order; junction bases with no gene match: 4. The CDR3 sequence is 18 residues long. CDR3 DNA sequence: TGCGCCAGCAGCCAAGATTGGACTAGCGGGGGGACCACAGATACGCAGTATTTT. Its translation: CASSQDWTSGGTTDTQYF.

In DNA form, the CDR3 reads TGTGCCAGCAGCCCCAGTGGGACAGCGAACACTGAAGCTTTCTTT. It is translated as CASSPSGTANTEAFF. V gene TRBV7-6 combines with J gene TRBJ1-1, with 7 nucleotides matching TRBD1. V lost 5 bases and J lost 1; bases outside the gene matches: 7. This CDR3 has 15 amino acids. In germline, CDR1 is SGHVS, CDR2 FNYEAQ.

V and J are TRBV5-1 and TRBJ1-1, with a possible D match to TRBD1 (5 bases). V was shortened by 4 bases and J by 1 base, with 8 bases between the two germline ends. CDR3 length: 13 residues. Germline CDR1 SGHRS, CDR2 YFSETQ. The CDR3 spells CASSRDWNTEAFF. As DNA, the CDR3 is TGCGCCAGCAGCCGGGACTGGAACACTGAAGCTTTCTTT.

The chain recombines TRBV19 with TRBJ2-7; D is uncertain. Germline V CDR1 and CDR2: LNHDA, SQIVND (reference sequence). The CDR3 runs 16 residues. The ends were cut back, 1 base at V and 3 bases at J, with 16 bases in the middle. CDR3 in DNA: TGTGCCAGTAGTATAGTGTTGGGCCAGGCTCGCTACGAGCAGTACTTC. Its translation is CASSIVLGQARYEQYF. The full variable domain, completed using reference TRBV19 and TRBJ2-7, is DGGITQSPKYLFRKEGQNVTLSCEQNLNHDAMYWYRQDPGQGLRLIYYSQIVNDFQKGDIAEGYSVSREKKESFPLTVTSAQKNPTAFYLCASSIVLGQARYEQYFGPGTRLTVT.

J is TRBJ2-3 and V is TRBV7-2; 7 bases agree with TRBD2. After removal of 1 base from V and 2 bases from J, the junction contained 3 bases not matched to a gene. This CDR3 spans 15 amino acids. Germline V gene lookup returns CDR1 SGHTA and CDR2 FQGNSA. The CDR3 region has the DNA TGTGCCAGCAGCTTAGGACTAGCTATCACAGATACGCAGTATTTT. Protein: CASSLGLAITDTQYF. Looking up the rest from reference TRBV7-2 and TRBJ2-3 gives the full variable domain: GAGVSQSPSNKVTEKGKDVELRCDPISGHTALYWYRQSLGQGLEFLIYFQGNSAPDKSGLPSDRFSAERTGGSVSTLTIQRTQQEDSAVYLCASSLGLAITDTQYFGPGTRLTVL.